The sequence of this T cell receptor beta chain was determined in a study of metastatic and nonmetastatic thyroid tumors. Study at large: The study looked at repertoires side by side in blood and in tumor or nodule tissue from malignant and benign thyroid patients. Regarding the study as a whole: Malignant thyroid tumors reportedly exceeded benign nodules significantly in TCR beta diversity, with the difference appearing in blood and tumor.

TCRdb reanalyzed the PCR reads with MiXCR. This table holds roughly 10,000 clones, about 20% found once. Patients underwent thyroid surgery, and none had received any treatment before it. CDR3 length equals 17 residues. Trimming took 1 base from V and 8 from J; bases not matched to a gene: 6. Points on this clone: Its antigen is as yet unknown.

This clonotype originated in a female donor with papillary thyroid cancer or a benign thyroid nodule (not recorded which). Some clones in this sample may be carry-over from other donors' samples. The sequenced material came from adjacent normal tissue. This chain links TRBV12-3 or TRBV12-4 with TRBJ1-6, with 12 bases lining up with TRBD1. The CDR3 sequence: CASSLEGQGAIYSPLHF. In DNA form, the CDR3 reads TGTGCCAGCAGTTTAGAGGGACAGGGGGCGATTTATTCACCCCTCCACTTT.